The clone carrying this T cell receptor beta chain was seen many times. Its antigen is currently unknown. Everyone who gave samples was a healthy Caucasian. Looked up from germline, CDR1 is SQVTM and CDR2 is ANQGSEA. Trimming pared 8 bases from V and 2 bases from J, leaving 14 bases between. The CDR3 has 13 amino acids. These data belong to a study of identical twins. Study-level points and caveats: Clonotypes of the beta chain that were abundant in cord blood carried fewer insertions (memory repertoires showed none).

Template switching added a universal primer site, and cDNA bore unique molecular identifiers. TCRdb used MiXCR to reprocess the 5' RACE reads, holding one entry per CDR3 protein. The top ten clones hold 0.75% to 1% of a sample with about 660,000 distinct CDR3 sequences, more than 6.5% of them seen once. This sample was shared with a second study, whose subject was yellow fever vaccine responses in identical twins. According to that study: Vaccine-induced T cell responses in twins were reportedly observed to appear partly convergent, partly personalized.

This chain uses TRBV29-1 with TRBJ2-3, with D perhaps matching TRBD1 (6 bases). Sample: PBMCs. This TCR was recovered from a woman aged 18-29 years in good health. The CDR3 is CSLWGQDTDTQYF. The DNA of the CDR3 is TGCAGCCTCTGGGGACAAGACACAGATACGCAGTATTTT.